This T cell receptor (beta chain) was captured in a study of cytomegalovirus exposure and HLA in healthy donors. Overall study context: About 85 million unique TCR sequences came from HLA-typed donors in an early release. Study-wide findings and caveats: Association with HLA alleles at 0.05 false discovery rate was found for 16,951 TCR beta sequences in a later analysis.

A note on this clone: The antigen is not known.

PCR involved 60 Vbeta and 13 Jbeta primers. The table came from immunoSEQ multiplex PCR; TCRdb's copy has only in-frame clones and leaves some out. The table shows 150,000 to 200,000 clones, with about 81% occurring only once. The V end was cut by 4 bases, the J end by 6 bases, with 9 bases between. The germline V gene has CDR1 SGHTA and CDR2 FQGNSA. This CDR3 has 12 residues. The sample was PBMCs. The TCR originated in a man in his forties or fifties in good health and CMV-seronegative. This chain joins TRBV7-2 and TRBJ1-2, with D tentatively TRBD1 (6 bases). CDR3 sequence (DNA): TGTGCCAGCAGCTACCAGGGGAATGGCTACACCTTC. This gives the protein CASSYQGNGYTF.